Below are 12 T cell receptor beta chains sequenced from a single sample in a study of tumor-infiltrating lymphocytes in primary liver carcinoma. A constant-region primer served to make TCR beta cDNA from about 0.5 ug total RNA. Modified slightly, ARM-PCR produced TCR beta libraries over three nested multiplex PCR rounds. TRBV1-TRBV30 forward primers paired with a C-beta reverse primer drove the first two PCR rounds, roughly 9 cycles each. MiXCR, run by TCRdb on the multiplex PCR reads, gives a single entry per CDR3 protein. This sample has 100,000 to 150,000 distinct CDR3 sequences; 64% occur once, and the top ten carry around 8.2%. Starting material for RNA and DNA co-extraction consisted of about 17-30 mg of unsorted bulk tissue. Sequencing input: liver tumor tissue from sampling region 3. Regarding subset: tumor region T3, left-lateral pole. These receptors originate from a woman aged 60-70 years with primary liver carcinoma and hepatitis B virus infection.

As to this clonotype: This could be a read error, since a much larger clone is one nucleotide away. J is TRBJ2-1 and V is TRBV10-2, with 7 bases that match TRBD2. Germline CDR1 and CDR2: WSHSY and SAAADI. The CDR3 runs to 15 residues. The DNA for the CDR3 is TGCGCCAGCGGTGATAGGCGGGAGCTGTACAATGAGCAGTTCTTC. Amino acid sequence: CASGDRRELYNEQFF.

Worth noting for this clonotype: In this CDR3 the conserved last residue, phenylalanine or tryptophan, is missing, so a read error is likely. The chain has TRBV6-5 and TRBJ2-2, with D perhaps being TRBD1 or TRBD2 (5 bases each). CDR1 and CDR2 (germline): MNHEY, SVGAGI. The CDR3 is 16 amino acids. The CDR3 sequence: CASSYIGTTHTGELFL. In DNA form, the CDR3 reads TGTGCCAGCAGTTACATAGGGACCACACACACCGGGGAACTGTTTTTA.

This clonotype was seen at least ten times. J is TRBJ2-1 and V is TRBV6-5; 7 bases agree with TRBD2. CDR3 length: 13 residues. Trimming took 5 bases from V and 9 from J; bases not matched to a gene: 7. Germline CDR1 MNHEY, CDR2 SVGAGI. The CDR3 sequence is CASSPGLGGEQFF. CDR3 bases: TGTGCCAGCAGTCCAGGACTAGGCGGTGAGCAGTTCTTC.

The chain links TRBV4-2 to TRBJ2-5, with 9 bases matching TRBD1. The germline V gene encodes CDR1 LGHNA and CDR2 YNFKEQ. The V gene end was trimmed by 4 bases and the J gene end by 3 bases; junction bases not matched to a gene: 18. This CDR3 contains 19 residues. This CDR3 reads CASSLGGTGTHPGEETQYF. DNA of the CDR3: TGTGCCAGCAGCCTAGGGGGGACAGGGACCCATCCTGGGGAAGAGACCCAGTACTTC.

This clonotype turned up a few times. Being one base from a much bigger clone, this may be a read error. Here the CDR3 omits its conserved ending phenylalanine or tryptophan, so a read error is the likely source. It is unclear where the CDR3 begins or ends on the DNA, so no DNA is shown, and the CDR3 is as TCRdb lists it. The gene calls are TRBV14 and TRBJ2-7; no DNA check was done on the table's D call, TRBD1. CDR1 and CDR2 from the germline V gene are SGHDN and FVKESK. Ends included, the CDR3 has 12 residues. CDR3: CASSQDSRDLEL.

The V call is TRBV4-2, the J call TRBJ2-5, with 7 bases identical to TRBD2. This CDR3 spans 17 amino acids. Germline CDR1 is LGHNA and CDR2 is YNFKEQ. V lost 0 bases, J lost 13 bases, and 20 bases stayed unmatched. The CDR3 region is CASSQETRVPGRETWYF. The CDR3 DNA is TGTGCCAGCAGCCAAGAAACCAGGGTGCCAGGGAGGGAGACCTGGTACTTC.

On this clonotype: Here the CDR3 omits its conserved ending phenylalanine or tryptophan, so a read error is the likely source. The chain is built from TRBV12-3 or TRBV12-4 and TRBJ2-1; 8 bases agree with TRBD2. This CDR3 comprises 17 residues. The CDR3 protein is CASSSPVGAGDVYEQFS. Written as DNA, the CDR3 is TGTGCAAGCAGTTCCCCCGTAGGAGCGGGAGATGTCTATGAGCAGTTCTCC.

The J gene is TRBJ2-7, the V gene TRBV12-3 or TRBV12-4; 7 bases align to TRBD1. CDR3 length: 11 residues. J lost 13 bases, V lost 7 bases, and 10 bases had no gene match. Written as DNA, the CDR3 is TGTGCCAGCAATCTGAACAGGGGCATTTACTTC. Translating gives CASNLNRGIYF.

The J gene is TRBJ2-1, the V gene TRBV7-3, with a tentative D call TRBD2 (5 bases). The germline V and J ends were trimmed by 0 bases and 7 bases, with 13 bases remaining between them. Germline CDR1 SGHTA, CDR2 FQGTGA. CDR3 length: 15 residues. The CDR3 DNA is TGTGCCAGCAGCTTAACGCCGACTATCCGAAATGAGCAGTTCTTC. Translated, it gives CASSLTPTIRNEQFF.

V is TRBV29-1 and J is TRBJ1-1, with 9 bases that match TRBD1. This CDR3 contains 10 residues. Germline values: CDR1 SQVTM, CDR2 ANQGSEA. The CDR3 is CNGGQGEAFF. Written as DNA, the CDR3 is TGCAACGGAGGACAGGGGGAAGCTTTCTTT.

Worth noting for this clonotype: The conserved closing phenylalanine or tryptophan is absent in this CDR3, likely reflecting a read error. The rearrangement links TRBV14 to TRBJ1-2; no clear D gene. CDR1 SGHDN and CDR2 FVKESK come from the germline V gene. The CDR3 loop spans 15 amino acids. The CDR3 coding sequence is TGTGCCAACAGCCTTCCCGAGACGCTGACCCATGGCTACACCCTC. Protein: CANSLPETLTHGYTL.

V gene TRBV4-1 combines with J gene TRBJ1-5, with a possible D match to TRBD1 (5 bases). The V and J ends lost 4 bases and 3 bases respectively, with 16 bases between them. CDR3 size: 16 residues. The germline V gene has CDR1 MGHRA and CDR2 YSYEKL. Here the CDR3 DNA reads TGCGCCAGCAGCCCTCGGATAGGGGATAACAATCAGCCCCAGCATTTT. It codes for CASSPRIGDNNQPQHF.